Shown below are 5 T cell receptor beta chains from a single sample sequenced in a study of Ad26.COV2.S vaccination and SARS-CoV-2 variants. The data were produced by immunoSEQ multiplex PCR, yet TCRdb's version contains in-frame clones alone and is incomplete. Here the sample spans some 460,000 clones, roughly nine tenths being singletons. The treatment was: around 19 received Ad26.COV2.S at low or high dose, single or two shots; five or six received placebo; per-sample allocation not given. Sampling was performed 63 days after the first vaccine or placebo injection. The material was peripheral blood, obtained in a trial of Ad26.COV2.S vaccine versus placebo. Receptor source: a person aged 18-60 years who received the Ad26.COV2.S COVID-19 vaccine or a placebo.

The V gene is TRBV6-1, the J gene TRBJ1-2; D is unclear. The CDR3 totals 14 residues. V was cut by 2 bases and J by 4 bases, with 11 bases left in between. Germline CDR1 is MNHNS and CDR2 is SASEGT. The CDR3 region is CASSESGRIYGYTF. The CDR3 DNA is TGTGCCAGCAGTGAATCGGGCAGGATCTATGGCTACACCTTC.

The chain is built from TRBV27 and TRBJ2-3; weak D call: TRBD1 (6 bases). CDR3 size: 16 residues. Germline CDR1 and CDR2: MNHEY and SMNVEV (reference sequence). V was clipped by 6 bases and J by 0 bases, with 16 bases between them. CDR3 nucleotides: TGTGCCAGCAGGGACCAGGGGCTCCGTAGCACAGATACGCAGTATTTT. It yields the protein CASRDQGLRSTDTQYF.

The chain combines TRBV27 with TRBJ1-3; tentatively, D is TRBD1 (5 bases). The CDR3 is made up of 17 amino acids. The germline V gene encodes CDR1 MNHEY and CDR2 SMNVEV (reference sequence). As DNA, the CDR3 is TGTTCCGAGAGGATTGCCGGGGGACTGTCTTCTGGAAACACCATATATTTT. Translated, it gives CSERIAGGLSSGNTIYF.

J is TRBJ2-3 and V is TRBV9; D tentatively fits TRBD1 or TRBD2 (6 bases each). This CDR3 is 17 amino acids long. V lost 3 bases and J lost 2, with 19 bases in between. The V gene's germline CDR1 is SGDLS and CDR2 YYNGEE. DNA of the CDR3: TGTGCCAGCAGCGGATCGCGGGGCGGGACAAACACAGATACGCAGTATTTT. Its translation: CASSGSRGGTNTDTQYF.

The chain employs TRBV7-9 and TRBJ1-2, with TRBD1 matching over 10 bases. V trimming: 1 base; J trimming: 6 bases; junction bases outside the gene matches: 11. The CDR3 extends over 17 amino acids. CDR1 is SEHNR, CDR2 FQNEAQ, per germline (reference sequence). This CDR3 reads CASSLGGQGSEIHGYTF. CDR3 in DNA: TGTGCCAGCAGCTTAGGGGGACAGGGGTCAGAAATTCATGGCTACACCTTC.